The sequence of this T cell receptor beta chain was determined in a study of blood T cell repertoires in COVID-19. Looking at the study overall: Sites in the United States, Italy and Spain provided acute and convalescent COVID-19 samples. In each case, the material was cDNA or gDNA derived from T cells, B-cell-depleted T cells, or PBMCs.

The CDR3 is 12 residues long. The germline V gene has CDR1 MNHEY and CDR2 SVGEGT. V shed 2 bases and J shed 9 bases, with 8 bases lying between them. In the original analysis: The assay estimated nucleated cells by amplifying reference gene primers. TCRdb's table, derived via immunoSEQ multiplex PCR, lists solely in-frame clones and lacks some. V, J and clone size are those of that table, while D and trimming were read from the DNA. The sample lists hundreds of thousands of clones, roughly 85% occurring once. The clonotype comes from a young man with active or convalescent COVID-19. Material for sequencing was peripheral blood. The chain links TRBV6-2 or TRBV6-3 to TRBJ2-1; D is undetermined. Here the CDR3 DNA reads TGTGCCAGCAGTTACGGAACGGGTGAGCAGTTCTTC. This sequence encodes CASSYGTGEQFF.